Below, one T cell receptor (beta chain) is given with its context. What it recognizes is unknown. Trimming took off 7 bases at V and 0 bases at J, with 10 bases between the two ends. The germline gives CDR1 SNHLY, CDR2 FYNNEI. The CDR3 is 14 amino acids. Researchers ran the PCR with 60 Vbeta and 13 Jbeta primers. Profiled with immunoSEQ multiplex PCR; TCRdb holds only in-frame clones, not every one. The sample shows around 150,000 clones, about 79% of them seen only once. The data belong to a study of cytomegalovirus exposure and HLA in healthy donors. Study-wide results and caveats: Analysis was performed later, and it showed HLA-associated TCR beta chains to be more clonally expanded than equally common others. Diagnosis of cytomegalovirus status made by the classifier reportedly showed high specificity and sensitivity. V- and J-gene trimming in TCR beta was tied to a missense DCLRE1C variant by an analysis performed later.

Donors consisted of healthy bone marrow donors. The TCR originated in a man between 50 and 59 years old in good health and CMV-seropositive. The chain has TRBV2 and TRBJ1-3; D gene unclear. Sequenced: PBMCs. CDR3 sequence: CASNRYSSGNTIYF. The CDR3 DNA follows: TGTGCCAGCAACCGGTACAGCTCTGGAAACACCATATATTTT.